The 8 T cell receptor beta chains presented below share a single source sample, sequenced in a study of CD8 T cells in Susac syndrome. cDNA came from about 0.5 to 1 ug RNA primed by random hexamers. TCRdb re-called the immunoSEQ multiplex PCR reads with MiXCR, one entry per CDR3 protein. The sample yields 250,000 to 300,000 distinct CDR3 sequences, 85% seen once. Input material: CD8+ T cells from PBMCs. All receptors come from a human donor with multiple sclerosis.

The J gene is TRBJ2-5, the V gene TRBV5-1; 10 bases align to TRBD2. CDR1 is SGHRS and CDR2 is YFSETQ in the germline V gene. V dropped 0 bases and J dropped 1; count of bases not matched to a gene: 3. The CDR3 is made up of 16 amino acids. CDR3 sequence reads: CASSLGVAGGQETQYF. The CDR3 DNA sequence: TGCGCCAGCAGCTTGGGGGTAGCGGGAGGCCAAGAGACCCAGTACTTC. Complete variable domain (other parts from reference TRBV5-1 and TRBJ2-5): KAGVTQTPRYLIKTRGQQVTLSCSPISGHRSVSWYQQTPGQGLQFLFEYFSETQRNKGNFPGRFSGRQFSNSRSEMNVSTLELGDSALYLCASSLGVAGGQETQYFGPGTRLLVL.

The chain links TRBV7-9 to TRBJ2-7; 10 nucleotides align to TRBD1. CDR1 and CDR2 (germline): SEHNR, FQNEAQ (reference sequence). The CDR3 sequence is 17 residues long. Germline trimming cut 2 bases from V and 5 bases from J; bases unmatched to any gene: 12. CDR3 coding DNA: TGTGCCAGCAGCTTACCCGGGACAGGGGTCCTCCTGGACGAGCAGTACTTC. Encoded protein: CASSLPGTGVLLDEQYF.

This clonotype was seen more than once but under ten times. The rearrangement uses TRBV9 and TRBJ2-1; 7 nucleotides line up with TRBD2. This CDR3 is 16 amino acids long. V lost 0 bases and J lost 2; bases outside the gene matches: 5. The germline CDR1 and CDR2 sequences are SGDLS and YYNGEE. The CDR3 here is CASSVEGLAAYNEQFF. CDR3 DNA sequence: TGTGCCAGCAGCGTAGAGGGTCTAGCGGCCTACAATGAGCAGTTCTTC. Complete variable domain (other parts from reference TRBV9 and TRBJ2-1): DSGVTQTPKHLITATGQRVTLRCSPRSGDLSVYWYQQSLDQGLQFLIQYYNGEERAKGNILERFSAQQFPDLHSELNLSSLELGDSALYFCASSVEGLAAYNEQFFGPGTRLTVL.

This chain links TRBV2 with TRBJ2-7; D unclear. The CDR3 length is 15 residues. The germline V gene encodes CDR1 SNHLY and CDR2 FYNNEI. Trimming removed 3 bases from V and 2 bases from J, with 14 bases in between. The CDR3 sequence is CASSEKAWTPYEQYF. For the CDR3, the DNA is TGTGCCAGCAGTGAGAAGGCGTGGACCCCCTACGAGCAGTACTTC. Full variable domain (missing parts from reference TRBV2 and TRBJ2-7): EPEVTQTPSHQVTQMGQEVILRCVPISNHLYFYWYRQILGQKVEFLVSFYNNEISEKSEIFDDQFSVERPDGSNFTLKIRSTKLEDSAMYFCASSEKAWTPYEQYFGPGTRLTVT.

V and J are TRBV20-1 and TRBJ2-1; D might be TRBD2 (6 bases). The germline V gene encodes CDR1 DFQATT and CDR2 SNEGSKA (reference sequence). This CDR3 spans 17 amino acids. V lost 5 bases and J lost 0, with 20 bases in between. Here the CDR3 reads CSAPTWGDPVSYNEQFF. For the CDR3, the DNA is TGCAGTGCTCCCACTTGGGGGGACCCAGTCTCCTACAATGAGCAGTTCTTC.

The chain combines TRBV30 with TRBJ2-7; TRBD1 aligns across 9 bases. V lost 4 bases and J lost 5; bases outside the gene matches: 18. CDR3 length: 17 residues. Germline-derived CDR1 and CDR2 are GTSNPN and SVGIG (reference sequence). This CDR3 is CAWIGKIFGTGYHEQYF. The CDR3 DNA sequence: TGTGCCTGGATTGGGAAAATCTTCGGGACAGGGTACCACGAGCAGTACTTC.

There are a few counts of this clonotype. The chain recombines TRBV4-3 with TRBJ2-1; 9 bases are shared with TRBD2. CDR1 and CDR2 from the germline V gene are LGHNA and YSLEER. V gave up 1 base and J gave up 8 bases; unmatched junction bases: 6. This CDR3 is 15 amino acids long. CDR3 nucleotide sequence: TGCGCCAGCAGCCAAGGTAGCGGGAGACGTGATGAGCAGTTCTTC. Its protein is CASSQGSGRRDEQFF.

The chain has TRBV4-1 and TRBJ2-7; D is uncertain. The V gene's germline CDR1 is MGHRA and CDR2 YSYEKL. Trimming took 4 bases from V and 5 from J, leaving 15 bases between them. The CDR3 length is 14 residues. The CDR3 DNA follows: TGCGCCAGCAGCCCAGACCACCTCTCGGACGAGCAGTACTTC. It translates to CASSPDHLSDEQYF.